A selection of T cell receptor beta chains follows, all from one sample in a study of T cells after yellow fever vaccination. TCRdb reprocessed the 5' RACE reads via MiXCR and lists one record per CDR3 protein. This sample has 150,000 or so distinct CDR3 sequences; roughly 6.7% occur once, and the top ten carry more than 0.6%. The specimen comprised CD4+ T cells sorted from PBMCs, sampled 10 days after the yellow fever booster vaccination. The receptor set was obtained from a man aged 30 to 45 who received the YFV17D yellow fever vaccine. CDR3s include the opening cysteine and the closing phenylalanine or tryptophan. The D gene is left open where the match is weak. The size entry is marked missing in some rows and otherwise reads once, few, many or a size class.

>TRBV6-2/TRBV6-3|TRBJ1-1|many|.
CASSLGRSTEAFF
TGTGCCAGCAGTTTGGGGAGATCCACTGAAGCTTTCTTT
>TRBV7-3|TRBJ2-3|few|.
CASSSPLREQGSTDTQYF
TGTGCCAGCAGCTCCCCCCTCCGTGAACAGGGAAGCACAGATACGCAGTATTTT
>TRBV18|TRBJ2-7|few|.
CASSSGLALYEQYF
TGTGCCAGCTCATCTGGACTGGCCCTCTACGAGCAGTACTTC
>TRBV11-2|TRBJ2-7|many|.
CASSITTSTTYEQYF
TGTGCCAGCAGCATAACGACTAGTACAACCTACGAGCAGTACTTC
>TRBV6-5|TRBJ2-7|many|TRBD2
CASSSERTSGIGEQYF
TGTGCCAGCAGTTCCGAGCGAACTAGCGGGATAGGCGAGCAGTACTTC
>TRBV20-1|TRBJ2-1|many|.
CSANHRSSYNEQFF
TGCAGTGCTAACCATCGAAGCTCCTACAATGAGCAGTTCTTC
>TRBV20-1|TRBJ2-1|many|TRBD2
CSASVLREGRGEQFF
TGCAGTGCTAGTGTTCTCCGGGAGGGCCGGGGTGAGCAGTTCTTC
>TRBV5-1|TRBJ2-7|many|.
CASSGSAGYSYEQYF
TGCGCCAGCAGCGGCTCGGCAGGGTACTCCTACGAGCAGTACTTC
>TRBV20-1|TRBJ1-4|many|TRBD1
CSARQGTGDEKLFF
TGCAGTGCTAGACAGGGGACAGGGGATGAAAAACTGTTTTTT
>TRBV5-1|TRBJ2-7|many|.
CASSLVRNNPGEQYF
TGCGCCAGCAGCTTGGTCCGGAACAATCCAGGAGAGCAGTACTTC
>TRBV11-2|TRBJ2-3|many|.
CASSLDQGVKQYF
TGTGCCAGCAGCTTAGATCAAGGGGTGAAGCAGTATTTT
>TRBV5-1|TRBJ1-2|many|.
CASSLGPEAPNGYTF
TGCGCCAGCAGCTTGGGGCCGGAAGCGCCAAATGGCTACACCTTC
>TRBV6-5|TRBJ2-7|few|.
CASHRLPEPSEQYF
TGTGCCAGTCATAGACTCCCAGAGCCGTCCGAGCAGTACTTC
>TRBV7-8|TRBJ2-1|many|TRBD2
CASSFGTSGIYEQFF
TGTGCCAGCAGCTTTGGGACTAGCGGGATATATGAGCAGTTCTTC
>TRBV7-3|TRBJ1-3|many|.
CASSLVGTGNTIYF
TGTGCCAGCAGCTTAGTAGGGACTGGAAACACCATATATTTT
>TRBV12-3/TRBV12-4|TRBJ1-2|many|.
CASSFTGGYTF
TGTGCCAGCAGTTTCACGGGGGGCTACACCTTC
>TRBV5-1|TRBJ2-2|many|TRBD1
CASSIRTGAAGELFF
TGCGCCAGCAGCATACGGACAGGGGCGGCCGGGGAGCTGTTTTTT
>TRBV4-3|TRBJ2-2|many|TRBD1
CASSHLQGTDTGELFF
TGCGCCAGCAGCCACCTACAGGGGACGGACACCGGGGAGCTGTTTTTT
>TRBV10-2|TRBJ2-2|many|.
CASRPGTAGELFF
TGCGCCAGCAGACCGGGGACGGCCGGGGAGCTGTTTTTT
>TRBV30|TRBJ2-7|few|TRBD1
CAWKLTGTGVHEQYF
TGTGCCTGGAAATTGACCGGGACAGGGGTCCACGAGCAGTACTTC
>TRBV25-1|TRBJ2-5|many|.
CASSGQGGEETQYF
TGTGCCAGCAGTGGGCAGGGAGGCGAAGAGACCCAGTACTTC
>TRBV20-1|TRBJ2-4|many|.
CSARDEEGRNIQYF
TGCAGTGCTAGAGACGAGGAAGGGAGAAACATTCAGTACTTC
>TRBV5-4|TRBJ2-7|.|.
CASSSRHELGEQYF
TGTGCCAGCAGCAGCCGACACGAGCTGGGGGAGCAGTACTTC
>TRBV7-3|TRBJ2-1|many|.
CASSLTGPPYNEQFF
TGTGCCAGCAGCTTAACAGGCCCTCCCTACAATGAGCAGTTCTTC
>TRBV14|TRBJ2-3|many|.
CASSQGVLAPEGWTDTQYF
TGTGCCAGCAGCCAAGGTGTCCTAGCGCCCGAAGGGTGGACAGATACGCAGTATTTT
>TRBV7-2|TRBJ2-2|few|TRBD2
CASSYGLAGVAGELFF
TGTGCCAGCAGCTACGGACTAGCGGGAGTTGCCGGGGAGCTGTTTTTT
>TRBV10-3|TRBJ2-7|few|.
CAISGGEGGADSYEQYF
TGTGCCATCAGTGGGGGCGAGGGGGGGGCAGACTCCTACGAGCAGTACTTC
>TRBV6-2/TRBV6-3|TRBJ2-7|many|.
CASSYLVYEQYF
TGTGCCAGCAGTTACTTGGTTTACGAGCAGTACTTC
>TRBV5-1|TRBJ2-1|many|TRBD2
CASSPTSDSYNEQFF
TGCGCCAGCAGCCCGACTAGCGACTCCTACAATGAGCAGTTCTTC
>TRBV5-1|TRBJ2-2|many|TRBD1
CASSSRDRVGGTGELFF
TGCGCCAGCAGCTCCCGGGACAGGGTTGGAGGCACCGGGGAGCTGTTTTTT
>TRBV15|TRBJ2-2|many|.
CATRQAGGTGELFF
TGTGCCACCAGACAGGCCGGGGGCACCGGGGAGCTGTTTTTT
>TRBV20-1|TRBJ2-3|few|TRBD2
CSASGTNTDTQYF
TGCAGTGCCTCCGGGACTAACACAGATACGCAGTATTTT
>TRBV7-2|TRBJ1-2|many|.
CASSLGRETNYGYTF
TGTGCCAGCAGCTTAGGGAGAGAGACTAACTATGGCTACACCTTC
>TRBV12-3/TRBV12-4|TRBJ1-2|many|.
CASLNLGGYGYTF
TGTGCCAGCCTCAATCTGGGGGGATATGGCTACACCTTC
>TRBV19|TRBJ1-1|.|.
CASSIVIGENTEAFF
TGTGCCAGTAGTATAGTGATCGGGGAGAACACTGAAGCTTTCTTT
>TRBV7-2|TRBJ2-5|many|.
CASSLGGALQETQYF
TGTGCCAGCAGCTTGGGCGGGGCCCTCCAAGAGACCCAGTACTTC
>TRBV29-1|TRBJ1-1|many|.
CSIGQGDTEAFF
TGCAGCATAGGACAAGGAGACACTGAAGCTTTCTTT
>TRBV2|TRBJ2-7|many|.
CASSDQGTSYEQYF
TGTGCCAGCAGTGATCAGGGCACCTCCTACGAGCAGTACTTC
>TRBV12-3/TRBV12-4|TRBJ2-3|many|TRBD2
CASSHGGGFGSTDTQYF
TGTGCCAGCAGCCACGGGGGGGGCTTCGGAAGCACAGATACGCAGTATTTT
>TRBV9|TRBJ2-7|many|TRBD2
CASSVHPQLAGGTEQYF
TGTGCCAGCAGCGTTCACCCCCAGCTAGCGGGAGGCACCGAGCAGTACTTC
>TRBV6-6|TRBJ2-7|few|.
CASSYGPTYEQYF
TGTGCCAGCAGTTACGGGCCTACCTACGAGCAGTACTTC
>TRBV6-5|TRBJ2-1|many|TRBD2
CASSYNGGRAVNEQFF
TGTGCCAGCAGTTACAACGGCGGGAGGGCCGTAAATGAGCAGTTCTTC